This T cell receptor (beta chain) originates from a study of PD-1 blockade in classical Hodgkin lymphoma. Overall study context: Every 2 weeks, patients had 3 mg/kg nivolumab intravenously. Overall study findings and caveats: A significant rise in TCR diversity was seen by C4D1 for CD4+ cells but not for CD8+ cells. A reduction in baseline TCR diversity was reportedly seen in newly diagnosed patients relative to healthy donors.

Only in-frame clones appear in the TCRdb table, and some are missing; sequencing was by immunoSEQ multiplex PCR. The table has some 100,000 clones, roughly 92% seen once; the top ten hold over 2.5%. To note about this clone: Its antigen remains unidentified.

Every single patient, without exception, relapsed after autologous stem cell transplantation, and brentuximab vedotin exposure varied. The germline V and J ends were trimmed by 1 base and 0 bases, with 7 bases remaining between them. The CDR3 totals 14 residues. Germline loops: CDR1 SGHAT, CDR2 FQNNGV. The input for sequencing was peripheral blood mononuclear cells (PBMCs), taken at baseline. This TCR came from a human donor with classical Hodgkin lymphoma. This sequence joins TRBV11-2 and TRBJ2-7; D unresolved. The CDR3 is CASSLADGSYEQYF. In nucleotides, the CDR3 is TGTGCCAGCAGCTTAGCCGACGGCTCCTACGAGCAGTACTTC.